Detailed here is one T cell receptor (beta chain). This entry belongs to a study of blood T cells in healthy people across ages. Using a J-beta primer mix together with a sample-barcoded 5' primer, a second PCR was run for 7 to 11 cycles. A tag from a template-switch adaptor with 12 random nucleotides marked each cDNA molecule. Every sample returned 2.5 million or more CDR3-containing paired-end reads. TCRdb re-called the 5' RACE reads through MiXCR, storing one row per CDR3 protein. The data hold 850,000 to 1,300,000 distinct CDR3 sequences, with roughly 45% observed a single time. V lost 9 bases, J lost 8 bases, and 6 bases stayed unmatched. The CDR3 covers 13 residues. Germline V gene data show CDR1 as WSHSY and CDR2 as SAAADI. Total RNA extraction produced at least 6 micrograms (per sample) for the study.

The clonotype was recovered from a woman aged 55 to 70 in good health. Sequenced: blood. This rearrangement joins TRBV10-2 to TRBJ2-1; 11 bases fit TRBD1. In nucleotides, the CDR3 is TGCGCCAGTTCCGGGACAGGGGGGTATGAGCAGTTCTTC. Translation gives CASSGTGGYEQFF.